A selection of T cell receptor beta chains follows, all from one sample in a study of blood T cell repertoires in COVID-19. Some clones are missing from TCRdb's copy, which holds only in-frame ones; the method was immunoSEQ multiplex PCR. The sample carries 65,000 or so clones, over 85% recorded once. The sample was peripheral blood. The receptors originated from a man in his sixties with acute or convalescent COVID-19. CDR3s include the opening cysteine and the closing phenylalanine or tryptophan. Fields, in order: J gene, V gene, clone size, CDR3 length, D gene, CDR3 DNA, CDR3 protein. A D gene is named only where the DNA matches it firmly. For some rows the clone size is stated as once, few or many, or as a class when expanded; others skip it.

J gene: TRBJ2-7; V gene: TRBV7-3; clone size: .; CDR3 length: 13; D gene: .; CDR3 DNA: TGTGCCAGCAGCCCGGCCAGGAGGGGCGAGCAGTACTTC; CDR3 protein: CASSPARRGEQYF
J gene: TRBJ1-4; V gene: TRBV5-4; clone size: .; CDR3 length: 13; D gene: .; CDR3 DNA: TGTGCCAGCAGCTTGGCGGGTAATGAAAAACTGTTTTTT; CDR3 protein: CASSLAGNEKLFF
J gene: TRBJ2-7; V gene: TRBV18; clone size: .; CDR3 length: 15; D gene: TRBD1; CDR3 DNA: TGTGCCAGCTCACCAGTGACAGGGGGCTCCTACGAGCAGTACTTC; CDR3 protein: CASSPVTGGSYEQYF
J gene: TRBJ1-6; V gene: TRBV3-1/TRBV3-2; clone size: once; CDR3 length: 16; D gene: .; CDR3 DNA: TGTGCCAGCAGCCCCTATATGAGCTCCTATAATTCACCCCTCCACTTT; CDR3 protein: CASSPYMSSYNSPLHF
J gene: TRBJ1-3; V gene: TRBV7-2; clone size: .; CDR3 length: 15; D gene: .; CDR3 DNA: TGTGCCAGCAGCCGTACATCGTTTTCTGGAAACACCATATATTTT; CDR3 protein: CASSRTSFSGNTIYF
J gene: TRBJ1-4; V gene: TRBV6-5; clone size: .; CDR3 length: 16; D gene: .; CDR3 DNA: TGTGCCAGCAGTTTTCTGGGGGGAGGCGGCAATGAAAAACTGTTTTTT; CDR3 protein: CASSFLGGGGNEKLFF
J gene: TRBJ1-2; V gene: TRBV5-1; clone size: .; CDR3 length: 14; D gene: TRBD1; CDR3 DNA: TGCGCCAGCAGCCCTAACAGGGGCTCGGGCGGCTACACCTTC; CDR3 protein: CASSPNRGSGGYTF
J gene: TRBJ2-1; V gene: TRBV5-1; clone size: .; CDR3 length: 15; D gene: TRBD1; CDR3 DNA: TGCGCCAGCAGCCCGGGGGGACAGGGGCACAATGAGCAGTTCTTC; CDR3 protein: CASSPGGQGHNEQFF
J gene: TRBJ1-1; V gene: TRBV14; clone size: .; CDR3 length: 16; D gene: TRBD1; CDR3 DNA: TGTGCCAGCAGCCAAGATCTTGCAGGGGGCGTTACTGAAGCTTTCTTT; CDR3 protein: CASSQDLAGGVTEAFF
J gene: TRBJ2-1; V gene: TRBV27; clone size: .; CDR3 length: 13; D gene: .; CDR3 DNA: TGTGCCAGCAGTTCTAAGAGGGTCAATGAGCAGTTCTTC; CDR3 protein: CASSSKRVNEQFF
J gene: TRBJ2-1; V gene: TRBV4-1; clone size: .; CDR3 length: 16; D gene: .; CDR3 DNA: TGCGCCAGCAGCCTCACCGGGGGGCCCCTATACAATGAGCAGTTCTTC; CDR3 protein: CASSLTGGPLYNEQFF
J gene: TRBJ2-7; V gene: TRBV27; clone size: .; CDR3 length: 14; D gene: TRBD1; CDR3 DNA: TGTGCCAGCAGTCTACCAAATTCAGGGGGCGAACAGTACTTC; CDR3 protein: CASSLPNSGGEQYF
J gene: TRBJ1-2; V gene: TRBV6-1; clone size: few; CDR3 length: 16; D gene: .; CDR3 DNA: TGTGCCAGCAGTGAAGTGGCAGTTGCTCTAGAGCGGGGCTACACCTTC; CDR3 protein: CASSEVAVALERGYTF
J gene: TRBJ2-7; V gene: TRBV5-6; clone size: .; CDR3 length: 13; D gene: TRBD1; CDR3 DNA: TGTGCCAGCAGCTTCGGGACAGACTACGAGCAGTACTTC; CDR3 protein: CASSFGTDYEQYF
J gene: TRBJ1-6; V gene: TRBV13; clone size: .; CDR3 length: 18; D gene: .; CDR3 DNA: TGTGCCAGCAGCTTAGGGCAAATAAGAGTTTCTTATAATTCACCCCTCCACTTT; CDR3 protein: CASSLGQIRVSYNSPLHF
J gene: TRBJ1-3; V gene: TRBV11-2; clone size: .; CDR3 length: 19; D gene: .; CDR3 DNA: TGTGCCAGCAGCTCCCAACTTCACGTACAGGACTATGTTGGAAACACCATATATTTT; CDR3 protein: CASSSQLHVQDYVGNTIYF
J gene: TRBJ1-3; V gene: TRBV19; clone size: .; CDR3 length: 11; D gene: .; CDR3 DNA: TGTGCCAGTAGTGTGGCGGACACCATATATTTT; CDR3 protein: CASSVADTIYF
J gene: TRBJ2-5; V gene: TRBV2; clone size: .; CDR3 length: 14; D gene: .; CDR3 DNA: TGTGCCAGCAGAATTGGAGGACTACAAGAGACCCAGTACTTC; CDR3 protein: CASRIGGLQETQYF
J gene: TRBJ2-3; V gene: TRBV4-1; clone size: .; CDR3 length: 14; D gene: .; CDR3 DNA: TGCGCCAGCAGCCAAGTAGGGGACACAGATACGCAGTATTTT; CDR3 protein: CASSQVGDTDTQYF
J gene: TRBJ1-4; V gene: TRBV11-2; clone size: .; CDR3 length: 12; D gene: .; CDR3 DNA: TGTGCCAGCAGCTTACATAATGAAAAACTGTTTTTT; CDR3 protein: CASSLHNEKLFF
J gene: TRBJ1-5; V gene: TRBV4-1; clone size: .; CDR3 length: 17; D gene: .; CDR3 DNA: TGCGCCAGCAGCCAAGAAGGCGGGGGGGCCCCGAATCAGCCCCAGCATTTT; CDR3 protein: CASSQEGGGAPNQPQHF
J gene: TRBJ1-2; V gene: TRBV2; clone size: .; CDR3 length: 13; D gene: TRBD1; CDR3 DNA: TGTGCCAGCAGTGAGGGACAGGCTAAATACTACACCTTC; CDR3 protein: CASSEGQAKYYTF
J gene: TRBJ1-2; V gene: TRBV3-1/TRBV3-2; clone size: .; CDR3 length: 15; D gene: .; CDR3 DNA: TGTGCCAGCAGCGGTACGGGACTAACGGGGATGGGCTACACCTTC; CDR3 protein: CASSGTGLTGMGYTF
J gene: TRBJ1-1; V gene: TRBV18; clone size: .; CDR3 length: 12; D gene: .; CDR3 DNA: TGTGCCAGCTCGGGAGAGGTCACTGAAGCTTTCTTT; CDR3 protein: CASSGEVTEAFF
J gene: TRBJ2-3; V gene: TRBV7-9; clone size: .; CDR3 length: 17; D gene: TRBD2; CDR3 DNA: TGTGCCAGCAGCTTAGCTAGGGCTAGCGGGGCGAAAGATACGCAGTATTTT; CDR3 protein: CASSLARASGAKDTQYF
J gene: TRBJ1-1; V gene: TRBV3-1/TRBV3-2; clone size: .; CDR3 length: 13; D gene: .; CDR3 DNA: TGTGCCAGCACCCGGACTGGGAACACTGAAGCTTTCTTT; CDR3 protein: CASTRTGNTEAFF
J gene: TRBJ1-6; V gene: TRBV7-9; clone size: .; CDR3 length: 15; D gene: TRBD1; CDR3 DNA: TGTGCCAGCAGCAGTAACAGGGGCAGGAATTCACCCCTCCACTTT; CDR3 protein: CASSSNRGRNSPLHF
J gene: TRBJ2-2; V gene: TRBV19; clone size: few; CDR3 length: 15; D gene: TRBD1; CDR3 DNA: TGTGCCAGTAGTCTTTCCGGGACAGTCACCGGGGAGCTGTTTTTT; CDR3 protein: CASSLSGTVTGELFF
J gene: TRBJ2-2; V gene: TRBV5-1; clone size: once; CDR3 length: 15; D gene: .; CDR3 DNA: TGCGCCAGCAGCTTGGTGATAGCCCCAACCGGGGAGCTGTTTTTT; CDR3 protein: CASSLVIAPTGELFF
J gene: TRBJ1-4; V gene: TRBV3-1/TRBV3-2; clone size: .; CDR3 length: 16; D gene: TRBD1; CDR3 DNA: TGTGCCAGCAGCCAAGAAAGGGACAGGGGTAATGAAAAACTGTTTTTT; CDR3 protein: CASSQERDRGNEKLFF